This TCR beta chain was recorded in a study of blood T cell repertoires in COVID-19. The authors' processing: Reference gene primer amplification yielded estimated nucleated cell counts. The repertoire was sequenced with immunoSEQ multiplex PCR; TCRdb's copy has only in-frame clones and lacks some. That table gives V, J and clone size, and the DNA gave D and trimming. Here the sample spans 150,000 to 250,000 clones, around 80% being singletons. The CDR3 sequence is 12 residues long. Germline CDR1 reads SGHDN; CDR2 reads FVKESK. V was pared by 0 bases and J by 8 bases, with 6 bases between. The sample consisted of peripheral blood. The TCR was taken from a human donor with acute or convalescent COVID-19. The donor label of this sample is uncertain. The V gene is TRBV14, the J gene TRBJ2-3; no clear D. The CDR3 loop reads CASSQDLGTQYF. In DNA, the CDR3 is TGTGCCAGCAGCCAAGATCTAGGTACGCAGTATTTT. Combining the CDR3 with reference TRBV14 and TRBJ2-3 gives the whole variable domain EAGVTQFPSHSVIEKGQTVTLRCDPISGHDNLYWYRRVMGKEIKFLLHFVKESKQDESGMPNNRFLAERTGGTYSTLKVQPAELEDSGVYFCASSQDLGTQYFGPGTRLTVL.